The 21 T cell receptor beta chains below all came from one sample that was sequenced in a study of blood T cells in healthy people across ages. The use of a sample-barcoded 5' primer and a J-beta primer mix characterized a second PCR of 7 to 11 cycles. TCRdb re-derived calls from the 5' RACE reads in MiXCR, one entry per CDR3 protein. The sample consists of hundreds of thousands of distinct CDR3 sequences, less than 35% of them appearing once. Sequenced: blood. Every receptor here comes from a woman aged 80 or over in good health.

In its sample, this clonotype was seen many times. This chain connects TRBV3-1 to TRBJ2-3; D not certain. Germline-derived CDR1 and CDR2 are LGHDT and YNNKEL (reference sequence). This CDR3 comprises 14 residues. V was shortened by 0 bases and J by 3 bases, with 7 bases between the two germline ends. This CDR3 reads CASSQEDFTDTQYF. CDR3 sequence (DNA): TGTGCCAGCAGCCAAGAGGATTTTACAGATACGCAGTATTTT.

This clonotype was recorded at least ten times. The chain carries TRBV9 and TRBJ2-3; 8 positions agree with TRBD2. Per germline, CDR1 SGDLS and CDR2 YYNGEE. The CDR3 runs 13 residues. V shed 3 bases, J shed 6 bases, and the junction held 3 bases outside the gene matches. CDR3 amino acids: CASSAGGEDTQYF. The CDR3 nucleotides are TGTGCCAGCAGCGCCGGGGGGGAGGATACGCAGTATTTT. Full variable domain (rest looked up from reference TRBV9 and TRBJ2-3): DSGVTQTPKHLITATGQRVTLRCSPRSGDLSVYWYQQSLDQGLQFLIQYYNGEERAKGNILERFSAQQFPDLHSELNLSSLELGDSALYFCASSAGGEDTQYFGPGTRLTVL.

In this sample, this clonotype turned up many times. This sequence joins TRBV20-1 and TRBJ2-7; 9 bases map to TRBD2. The J segment lost 2 bases and the V segment lost 6 bases, leaving 11 bases of the junction unmatched. Germline CDR1 and CDR2: DFQATT and SNEGSKA (reference sequence). The CDR3 covers 15 residues. The DNA for the CDR3 is TGCAGTGCCGATAGGGCGGGGGGGACCCCCTACGAGCAGTACTTC. It yields the protein CSADRAGGTPYEQYF.

This clonotype was seen at least ten times. The chain joins TRBV20-1 to TRBJ2-5; TRBD2 agrees at 15 bases. Germline V lookup: CDR1 DFQATT, CDR2 SNEGSKA (reference sequence). This CDR3 has 16 residues. With V trimmed by 1 base and J by 9 bases, 9 bases remained unmatched. The chain's CDR3 is CSARGPGLAGGLAQYF. In DNA, the CDR3 is TGCAGTGCTAGAGGCCCCGGACTAGCGGGGGGGCTAGCCCAGTACTTC.

The table lists this clonotype with many counts. The chain recombines TRBV20-1 with TRBJ1-4; D gene unclear. The CDR3 runs 18 residues. Trimming stripped 6 bases from V and 0 bases from J, with 23 bases between. Looked up from germline, CDR1 is DFQATT and CDR2 is SNEGSKA (reference sequence). CDR3 protein: CSAQGGGGRHATNEKLFF. The CDR3 DNA reads TGCAGTGCCCAAGGTGGAGGCGGACGTCACGCAACTAATGAAAAACTGTTTTTT.

This clonotype was picked up many times. The V gene is TRBV7-6, the J gene TRBJ2-7; 9 bases align to TRBD1. This CDR3 is built from 15 residues. V shed 3 bases and J 7 bases; nucleotides not matched to a gene: 10. Germline assignment: CDR1 SGHVS and CDR2 FNYEAQ. The CDR3 DNA sequence: TGTGCCAGCAGCTTGGGACAGGGTAGGTCGCAGGAGCAGTACTTC. It yields the protein CASSLGQGRSQEQYF.

The rearrangement links TRBV10-2 to TRBJ2-5; D remains ambiguous. The V end lost 2 bases, the J end lost 5 bases, and 6 bases lay between the germline ends. The CDR3 contains 12 residues. Germline CDR1 reads WSHSY; CDR2 reads SAAADI. CDR3 region: CASSEGVETQYF. CDR3 bases: TGCGCCAGCAGTGAGGGGGTGGAGACCCAGTACTTC.

At least ten counts were recorded for this clonotype. The chain is built from TRBV7-2 and TRBJ2-7; TRBD2 matches at 10 bases. The length of the CDR3 is 14 residues. J gave up 0 bases and V 10 bases, and 6 bases lay outside the gene matches. In germline, CDR1 is SGHTA, CDR2 FQGNSA. The CDR3 region is CATASGGGSYEQYF. As DNA, the CDR3 is TGTGCCACCGCAAGCGGGGGGGGCTCCTACGAGCAGTACTTC.

This clonotype was detected only a few times. This chain uses TRBV7-2 with TRBJ1-5; D not resolved. In germline, CDR1 is SGHTA, CDR2 FQGNSA. This CDR3 contains 18 residues. Trimming removed 1 base at V and 0 bases at J, with 16 bases between. The CDR3 protein is CASSLDSSRSYSNQPQHF. As DNA, the CDR3 is TGTGCCAGCAGCTTAGATTCCTCTAGGAGTTATAGCAATCAGCCCCAGCATTTT.

This clonotype was seen repeatedly, ten times or more. The rearrangement uses TRBV7-9 and TRBJ2-7; possible D gene TRBD1, 6 bases. CDR1 is SEHNR and CDR2 is FQNEAQ in the germline V gene (reference sequence). V gave up 0 bases and J gave up 5 bases, with 11 bases separating them. The CDR3 runs to 14 residues. In DNA form, the CDR3 reads TGTGCCAGCAGCTTAGCCACAGGGTCCCACGAGCAGTACTTC. It yields the protein CASSLATGSHEQYF. Variable domain in full (rest from reference TRBV7-9 and TRBJ2-7): DTGVSQNPRHKITKRGQNVTFRCDPISEHNRLYWYRQTLGQGPEFLTYFQNEAQLEKSRLLSDRFSAERPKGSFSTLEIQRTEQGDSAMYLCASSLATGSHEQYFGPGTRLTVT.

This clonotype came up many times. DNA for the CDR3: TGTGCCAGCAGCCAATCCCGGCGGATACCCTACGAGCAGTACTTC. Translating gives CASSQSRRIPYEQYF. The V gene is TRBV7-9, the J gene TRBJ2-7; D gene ambiguous. In germline, CDR1 is SEHNR, CDR2 FQNEAQ (reference sequence). V shed 5 bases and J shed 2 bases, with 16 bases lying between them. The CDR3 is 15 amino acids.

On this clonotype itself: Being one base from a much bigger clone, this may be a read error. This rearrangement joins TRBV30 to TRBJ2-7; 9 nucleotides align to TRBD2. The V segment lost 0 bases and the J segment 7 bases; nucleotides outside the gene matches: 19. CDR1 GTSNPN and CDR2 SVGIG come from the germline V gene (reference sequence). This CDR3 comprises 18 residues. For the CDR3, the DNA is TGTGCCTGGAGTGTAAACGGGCGGGGGGGCATAAGATACAATGAGCAGTACTTC. Translating it yields CAWSVNGRGGIRYNEQYF.

This clonotype was seen only a few times. Compared with germline, one end of the junction differs, possibly owing to a read error. V and J are TRBV2 and TRBJ1-1; 9 nucleotides align to TRBD1. Germline V lookup: CDR1 SNHLY, CDR2 FYNNEI. This CDR3 has 14 residues. The CDR3: CASRKDRGNAEAFF. In nucleotides, the CDR3 is TGTGCCAGCAGGAAAGACAGGGGGAACGCTGAAGCTTTCTTT.

This clonotype was found a few times. The chain employs TRBV4-2 and TRBJ1-3; no clear D gene. Germline V lookup: CDR1 LGHNA, CDR2 YNFKEQ. This CDR3 has 15 amino acids. With 0 bases removed from V and 2 bases from J, the gap between germline ends came to 8 bases. The DNA for the CDR3 is TGTGCCAGCAGCCAAGAAGGCGGACCTGGAAACACCATATATTTT. This codes for CASSQEGGPGNTIYF.

The V call is TRBV20-1, the J call TRBJ1-5, with D possibly being TRBD1 (5 bases). The CDR3 is made up of 16 amino acids. V was pared by 4 bases and J by 5 bases, with 21 bases between. Germline CDR1 is DFQATT and CDR2 is SNEGSKA (reference sequence). CDR3 in amino acids: CSATPFRGSGHQPQHF. CDR3 sequence (DNA): TGCAGTGCTACCCCCTTCCGGGGCAGCGGGCATCAGCCCCAGCATTTT.

The sample holds a few counts of this clonotype. CDR3 protein: CASSPGQSRWGYTF. The DNA for the CDR3 is TGCGCCAGCAGCCCGGGACAGTCTAGATGGGGCTACACCTTC. The V gene is TRBV5-1, the J gene TRBJ1-2; TRBD1 agrees at 7 bases. V lost 4 bases, J lost 8 bases, and 11 bases stayed unmatched. The V gene's germline CDR1 is SGHRS and CDR2 YFSETQ. The CDR3 runs 14 residues. Full variable domain (missing parts from reference TRBV5-1 and TRBJ1-2): KAGVTQTPRYLIKTRGQQVTLSCSPISGHRSVSWYQQTPGQGLQFLFEYFSETQRNKGNFPGRFSGRQFSNSRSEMNVSTLELGDSALYLCASSPGQSRWGYTFGSGTRLTVV.

This clonotype was detected only a few times. This sequence joins TRBV28 and TRBJ1-2, with no clear D. Germline CDR1 and CDR2: MDHEN and SYDVKM. V was cut by 10 bases and J by 8 bases, with 17 bases left in between. There are 12 residues in the CDR3. The CDR3 is CATLGQVYGYTF. The CDR3 nucleotides are TGTGCCACCCTTGGGCAGGTTTACGGCTACACCTTC.

This chain connects TRBV15 to TRBJ1-5; the match to TRBD1 covers 8 bases. Germline CDR1 LNHNV, CDR2 YYDKDF (reference sequence). The CDR3 loop spans 15 amino acids. Trimming removed 4 bases from V and 7 bases from J; junction bases left unmatched: 9. The CDR3 bases are TGTGCCACCAGCACCTCCCAGGGGGCCAGACAGCCCCAGCATTTT. It specifies CATSTSQGARQPQHF.

Worth noting for this clonotype: A much more abundant neighbour one base away suggests this may be a read error. The chain recombines TRBV9 with TRBJ2-3; D is uncertain. The CDR3 runs to 14 residues. V was cut by 3 bases and J by 6 bases, with 14 bases left in between. Germline CDR1 and CDR2: SGDLS and YYNGEE. The CDR3 reads CASSGEHRLDTQYF. The CDR3 DNA sequence: TGTGCCAGCAGCGGAGAACACCGGCTGGATACGCAGTATTTT. Full variable domain (remainder filled in from reference TRBV9 and TRBJ2-3): DSGVTQTPKHLITATGQRVTLRCSPRSGDLSVYWYQQSLDQGLQFLIQYYNGEERAKGNILERFSAQQFPDLHSELNLSSLELGDSALYFCASSGEHRLDTQYFGPGTRLTVL.

The chain links TRBV5-1 to TRBJ1-1; tentative D call: TRBD1 (6 bases). Germline CDR1 reads SGHRS; CDR2 reads YFSETQ. This CDR3 has 14 amino acids. V was clipped by 7 bases and J by 0 bases, with 13 bases between them. The CDR3 region is CASAGARMNTEAFF. The CDR3 bases are TGCGCCAGCGCAGGGGCCCGGATGAACACTGAAGCTTTCTTT.

On this clonotype itself: A much larger clone differs by one base, so this may be a read error. The chain recombines TRBV6-1 with TRBJ2-3, with D tentatively TRBD1 or TRBD2 (5 bases each). The CDR3 has 11 residues. The germline V and J ends were trimmed by 6 bases and 5 bases, with 6 bases remaining between them. In germline, CDR1 is MNHNS, CDR2 SASEGT. The DNA of the CDR3 is TGTGCCAGCAGGGGGGTAGATACGCAGTATTTT. Its translation is CASRGVDTQYF.